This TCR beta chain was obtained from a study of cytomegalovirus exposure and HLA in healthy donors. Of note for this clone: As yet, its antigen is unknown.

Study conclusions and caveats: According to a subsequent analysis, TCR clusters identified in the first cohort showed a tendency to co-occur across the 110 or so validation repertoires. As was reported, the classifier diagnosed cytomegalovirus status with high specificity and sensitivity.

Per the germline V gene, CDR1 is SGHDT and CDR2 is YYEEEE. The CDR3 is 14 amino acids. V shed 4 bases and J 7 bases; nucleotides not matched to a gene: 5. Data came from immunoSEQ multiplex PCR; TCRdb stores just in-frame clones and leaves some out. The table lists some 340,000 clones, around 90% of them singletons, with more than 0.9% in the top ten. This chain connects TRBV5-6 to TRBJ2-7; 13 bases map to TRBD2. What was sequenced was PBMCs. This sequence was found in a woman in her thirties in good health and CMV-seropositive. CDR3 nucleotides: TGTGCCAGCAGCCTTGCGGGACTAGCGGGGGAGCAGTACTTC. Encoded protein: CASSLAGLAGEQYF.